This is a list of T cell receptor beta chains from one sample in a study of OX40 agonist ivuxolimab in advanced cancers. The data were produced by immunoSEQ multiplex PCR, yet TCRdb's version contains in-frame clones alone and is incomplete. Of about 58,000 clones in the sample, over 65% were seen once. Material: CD4+ or CD8+ T cells sorted from blood, obtained in a trial of the OX40 agonist ivuxolimab. Every receptor here comes from an adult with an advanced solid tumor such as melanoma, head and neck, liver or kidney cancer. CDR3s leave out the opening cysteine and the closing phenylalanine or tryptophan. Each record gives: J gene, V gene, clone size, CDR3 protein. Only part of the rows carry a size: once, few, many, or a class if the clone is expanded.

>TRBJ2-7|TRBV7-2|NA
ASSLGSGTSGSEQY
>TRBJ1-2|TRBV27|NA
ASRGQTGVYGYT
>TRBJ2-5|TRBV5-1|NA
ASRSGGAGETQY
>TRBJ2-5|TRBV5-1|NA
ASSFEGRKETQY
>TRBJ1-2|TRBV5-4|NA
ASGQNYGYT
>TRBJ1-3|TRBV2|few
ASSERAQGDTIY
>TRBJ2-7|TRBV7-9|NA
ASSLVGSEQY
>TRBJ2-3|TRBV6-5|NA
ASARDSTDTQY
>TRBJ1-2|TRBV29-1|NA
SASVQASYGYT
>TRBJ1-1|TRBV5-4|NA
ASSLNPGLNTEAF
>TRBJ2-3|TRBV30|NA
AWRGVATDTQY
>TRBJ2-5|TRBV2|NA
ASSVDGTSDQETQY
>TRBJ2-2|TRBV7-3|NA
ASSLMGRNTGELF
>TRBJ2-1|TRBV7-3|NA
ASSLKPGADNEQF
>TRBJ1-3|TRBV28|once
ASSSTGTGNTIY
>TRBJ2-3|TRBV11-3|NA
ASSFGLAGGVDTQY
>TRBJ1-3|TRBV5-1|NA
ASSSDGDSGNTIY
>TRBJ1-3|TRBV2|once
ASSEGRRDTIY
>TRBJ1-2|TRBV10-3|NA
AIRGTGRESGYT
>TRBJ1-1|TRBV6-6|NA
ASSYGGRGTEAF
>TRBJ1-5|TRBV10-3|NA
AISTGGGDQPQH
>TRBJ2-1|TRBV5-1|NA
ASSPTGDNEQF
>TRBJ2-1|TRBV9|NA
ASSVGGPGNEQF
>TRBJ2-5|TRBV7-9|NA
ASSLGSGVMETQY
>TRBJ2-1|TRBV7-9|NA
ASSFAGGIDEQF
>TRBJ2-7|TRBV11-2|NA
ASSLGTRREQY
>TRBJ2-7|TRBV30|NA
AWSDPQGWTEQY
>TRBJ2-2|TRBV4-3|NA
ASSQDWRSNTGELF
>TRBJ2-2|TRBV30|NA
AWTLSGGNTGELF
>TRBJ1-2|TRBV21-1|NA
ASSKQMIERSYGYT
>TRBJ2-1|TRBV4-1|NA
ASSQDFRLAGSNEQF
>TRBJ1-5|TRBV5-1|NA
ASSLHLLGPNQPQH
>TRBJ1-1|TRBV28|NA
ASSPPHAKNTEAF
>TRBJ1-2|TRBV5-5|NA
ASSLQGSANYGYT
>TRBJ1-3|TRBV29-1|NA
SVAGTGGDTIY
>TRBJ1-4|TRBV6-5|NA
ASSPRTGTNEKLF
>TRBJ2-7|TRBV4-3|NA
ASSQGTDGAPYEQY
>TRBJ2-7|TRBV6-6|NA
ASSYGPEYEQY
>TRBJ2-3|TRBV11-3|NA
ASSTGQGANSDTQY
>TRBJ1-2|TRBV19|NA
ASSIGTGRFSYT
>TRBJ1-6|TRBV5-1|NA
ASSAGIGGSSYNSPLH
>TRBJ2-5|TRBV20-1|NA
SAESQETQY
>TRBJ2-7|TRBV30|NA
AWMTGEAQY
>TRBJ2-3|TRBV5-5|NA
ASSSGLVRTDTQY
>TRBJ2-2|TRBV2|once
ASKNLGELF
>TRBJ2-1|TRBV30|NA
AWSPLGLAGGNEQF
>NA|TRBV6-5|NA
ASRTGTGGHEQY
>TRBJ2-2|TRBV19|NA
ASARQANTGELF
>TRBJ1-2|TRBV7-9|NA
ASSFADRGLSYT
>TRBJ1-2|TRBV30|NA
AWSVPGYGYT
>TRBJ1-1|TRBV6-6|once
AARDGDTEAF
>TRBJ1-1|TRBV19|NA
ASSIGEGNTEAF
>TRBJ1-5|TRBV5-1|few
ASSPGAASNQPQH
>TRBJ2-5|TRBV6-6|NA
ASTGTSGAETQY
>TRBJ2-5|TRBV7-9|NA
ASSLTERETQY
>TRBJ2-2|TRBV7-2|few
ASSPLAGVNTGELF
>TRBJ1-1|TRBV28|NA
ASSDDRDEAF